This entry lists 19 T cell receptor beta chains sequenced from one sample in a study of long-term antiretroviral therapy in people with HIV. The authors ran the immunoSEQ assay, v3.0, at survey level. TCRdb keeps only in-frame clones here, not all; method: immunoSEQ multiplex PCR. The sample yields tens of thousands of clones, over 75% seen once. The sample was unsorted PBMCs, taken 5 to 5.5 years after starting antiretroviral therapy. The receptors shown here come from a woman between 40 and 55 years old with HIV.

The rearrangement links TRBV10-2 to TRBJ1-5; no firm D call. Germline V CDR1 and CDR2: WSHSY, SAAADI. V was trimmed by 7 bases and J by 0 bases, leaving 13 bases between them. CDR3 length: 15 residues. The CDR3 protein is CASKVDPNSNQPQHF. CDR3 DNA: TGCGCCAGCAAGGTGGACCCAAATAGCAATCAGCCCCAGCATTTT.

This rearrangement joins TRBV5-1 to TRBJ2-1; perhaps D is TRBD1 or TRBD2 (5 bases each). Germline V gene sequence: CDR1 SGHRS, CDR2 YFSETQ. This CDR3 contains 14 residues. The V end lost 1 base, the J end lost 7 bases, and 12 bases lay between the germline ends. CDR3 bases: TGCGCCAGCAGCTTGTTCACGGGGCGGAATGAGCAGTTCTTC. This sequence encodes CASSLFTGRNEQFF.

The chain combines TRBV11-2 with TRBJ2-2; 9 bases fit TRBD1. The CDR3 length is 17 residues. The germline V gene encodes CDR1 SGHAT and CDR2 FQNNGV. V was pared by 0 bases and J by 7 bases, with 9 bases of the junction left unmatched. CDR3 region: CASSLDRGTGFLGELFF. The CDR3 DNA reads TGTGCCAGCAGCTTAGATCGAGGGACAGGGTTTCTCGGGGAGCTGTTTTTT.

The gene calls are TRBV19 and TRBJ1-5, with D unclear. CDR1 LNHDA and CDR2 SQIVND come from the germline V gene (reference sequence). This CDR3 is 16 amino acids long. Trimming stripped 1 base from V and 5 bases from J, with 15 bases between. DNA of the CDR3: TGTGCCAGTAGTATAGGCTCGAAGCGGGTGGATCAGCCCCAGCATTTT. Translated: CASSIGSKRVDQPQHF. Supplemented by reference TRBV19 and TRBJ1-5, the full variable domain reads DGGITQSPKYLFRKEGQNVTLSCEQNLNHDAMYWYRQDPGQGLRLIYYSQIVNDFQKGDIAEGYSVSREKKESFPLTVTSAQKNPTAFYLCASSIGSKRVDQPQHFGDGTRLSIL.

The chain employs TRBV12-5 and TRBJ1-5; D call uncertain. V lost 6 bases and J 5 bases, leaving 2 bases between the germline ends. Per germline, CDR1 LGHNT and CDR2 FRNRAP. This CDR3 comprises 10 residues. In DNA, the CDR3 is TGTGCTAGTGGATATCAGCCCCAGCATTTT. It encodes CASGYQPQHF.

This clone came up a few times. The chain recombines TRBV7-9 with TRBJ1-2, with a tentative D call TRBD1 (6 bases). CDR3 length: 15 residues. Germline CDR1 SEHNR, CDR2 FQNEAQ (reference sequence). V was pared by 3 bases and J by 8 bases, with 19 bases between. CDR3 DNA sequence: TGTGCCAGCAGCTTGGGGGCGAGGGATTGGAAGGGCTACACCTTC. Protein product: CASSLGARDWKGYTF.

The chain employs TRBV7-2 and TRBJ1-1, with D possibly matching TRBD1 (5 bases). The CDR3 covers 15 residues. Germline V gene sequence: CDR1 SGHTA, CDR2 FQGNSA. Trimming took off 6 bases at V and 1 base at J, with 15 bases between the two ends. The CDR3 DNA reads TGTGCCAGCAGAACAGCCAGGGCCCCGAACACTGAAGCTTTCTTT. It is translated as CASRTARAPNTEAFF.

The V and J genes are TRBV6-1 and TRBJ2-5; TRBD1 agrees at 7 bases. The CDR3 is 14 amino acids. Trimming removed 5 bases from V and 4 bases from J; junction bases left unmatched: 7. Germline V CDR1 and CDR2: MNHNS, SASEGT. CDR3 amino acids: CASSRQGGRETQYF. DNA for the CDR3: TGTGCCAGCAGTAGACAGGGCGGTCGAGAGACCCAGTACTTC.

The CDR3 coding sequence is TGTGCCAGCAGCGTAGCTAGCGGGGAATACGAGCAGTACTTC. It specifies CASSVASGEYEQYF. The chain combines TRBV9 with TRBJ2-7, with 9 nucleotides matching TRBD2. The CDR3 runs 14 residues. Germline trimming cut 0 bases from V and 4 bases from J; bases unmatched to any gene: 2. CDR1 and CDR2 (germline): SGDLS, YYNGEE.

This chain's CDR3 is CASSYGTSGPYEQYF. In DNA, the CDR3 is TGTGCCAGCAGTTACGGGACTAGCGGGCCCTACGAGCAGTACTTC. V is TRBV2 and J is TRBJ2-7; 12 positions agree with TRBD2. V lost 5 bases and J lost 2; bases outside the gene matches: 4. This CDR3 comprises 15 residues. Germline V lookup: CDR1 SNHLY, CDR2 FYNNEI.

The chain employs TRBV2 and TRBJ2-1; TRBD2 aligns across 10 bases. The CDR3 contains 15 residues. J gave up 6 bases and V 6 bases, and 8 bases lay outside the gene matches. Germline assignment: CDR1 SNHLY and CDR2 FYNNEI. The CDR3 bases are TGTGCCAGCAGCCGACTAGCGGGTACACCCAATGAGCAGTTCTTC. The encoded protein is CASSRLAGTPNEQFF.

V gene TRBV7-8 combines with J gene TRBJ2-7; TRBD2 aligns across 9 bases. Trimming removed 5 bases from V and 2 bases from J; junction bases left unmatched: 19. Germline lookup yields CDR1 SGHVS and CDR2 FQNEAQ. The CDR3 consists of 19 residues. CDR3 nucleotides: TGTGCCAGCAGCCCACACCGCGTGGCTAGCGGGACACTTACCTACGAGCAGTACTTC. It codes for CASSPHRVASGTLTYEQYF.

V gene TRBV9 combines with J gene TRBJ2-2; 10 bases agree with TRBD1. Germline V CDR1 and CDR2: SGDLS, YYNGEE. V shed 3 bases and J 5 bases; nucleotides not matched to a gene: 1. The CDR3 totals 14 residues. CDR3 protein: CASSADRGTGELFF. For the CDR3, the DNA is TGTGCCAGCAGCGCGGACAGGGGGACCGGGGAGCTGTTTTTT.

This chain links TRBV5-4 with TRBJ1-2; 9 nucleotides line up with TRBD1. This CDR3 is 16 amino acids long. Germline loops: CDR1 SGHNT, CDR2 YYREEE (reference sequence). Trimming removed 2 bases from V and 0 bases from J; junction bases left unmatched: 5. The CDR3, as DNA: TGTGCCAGCAGCTTTCCGGGACAGGGAACTAACTATGGCTACACCTTC. It is translated as CASSFPGQGTNYGYTF.

The chain joins TRBV23-1 to TRBJ1-2; D gene unclear. TRBV23-1 counts as an open reading frame of uncertain function. V lost 3 bases and J lost 4, with 3 bases in between. The CDR3 runs to 11 residues. The CDR3 DNA reads as TGCGCCAGCAGTCACCGCTATGGCTACACCTTC. It translates to CASSHRYGYTF.

The V gene is TRBV7-9, the J gene TRBJ2-7; D might be TRBD1 or TRBD2, each matching 5 bases. The germline V gene encodes CDR1 SEHNR and CDR2 FQNEAQ (reference sequence). The germline V and J ends were trimmed by 2 bases and 6 bases, with 17 bases remaining between them. This CDR3 is built from 15 residues. Here the CDR3 DNA reads TGTGCCAGCAGCTTATCTAGCCGGGGCGGCGGCGAGCAGTACTTC. It yields the protein CASSLSSRGGGEQYF.

The chain is built from TRBV4-1 and TRBJ2-7; D is unresolved. Germline V CDR1 and CDR2: MGHRA, YSYEKL. V gave up 1 base and J gave up 3 bases, with 22 bases separating them. The CDR3 spans 18 residues. The CDR3 DNA sequence: TGCGCCAGCAGCCAAGGAATCTTAAGGATGAGCTCGGACTACGAGCAGTACTTC. Translated, it gives CASSQGILRMSSDYEQYF.

The CDR3 DNA reads TGTGCCAGCAGTCGCCCCGGGGCGAACACCGGGGAGCTGTTTTTT. This translates into CASSRPGANTGELFF. The rearrangement uses TRBV6-5 and TRBJ2-2, with a weak D call TRBD2 (5 bases). With 5 bases removed from V and 0 bases from J, the gap between germline ends came to 10 bases. The CDR3 loop spans 15 amino acids. Germline CDR1 MNHEY, CDR2 SVGAGI.

The chain links TRBV19 to TRBJ2-1; D perhaps matches TRBD1 (5 bases). The V gene's germline CDR1 is LNHDA and CDR2 SQIVND (reference sequence). This CDR3 has 17 residues. Trimming cost V 3 bases and J 5 bases, with 20 bases left between them. CDR3 loop: CASSIPPALGVHNEQFF. CDR3 coding DNA: TGTGCCAGTAGTATTCCCCCGGCCTTAGGGGTCCACAATGAGCAGTTCTTC.